Below, 12 T cell receptor beta chains from the same sample are listed, as sequenced in a study of blood T cells in healthy people across ages. Primed by a sample-barcoded 5' primer and a J-beta primer mix, a second PCR proceeded for about 6 to 12 cycles. TCRdb analysed the 5' RACE reads with MiXCR anew, one entry per CDR3 protein. Of hundreds of thousands of distinct CDR3 sequences detected, about 56% appear once; the ten largest clones hold about a quarter. Material: blood. These receptors were obtained from a man between 35 and 55 years old in good health.

The chain combines TRBV12-3 or TRBV12-4 with TRBJ2-3; unclear D gene. This CDR3 has 12 residues. Trimming left V 6 bases short and J 8 bases short, with 12 bases between. The CDR3 DNA reads as TGTGCCAGCAGCCTTAGGGCAGGTACGCAGTATTTT. Amino acids: CASSLRAGTQYF.

The V gene is TRBV20-1, the J gene TRBJ2-7; 8 bases are a match to TRBD1. Germline V lookup: CDR1 DFQATT, CDR2 SNEGSKA (reference sequence). This CDR3 has 13 residues. Unmatched junction bases numbered 7, after V lost 5 bases and J lost 4 bases. CDR3 nucleotides: TGCAGTGCTCCGGACAGGGCAGGGTACGAGCAGTACTTC. The encoded protein is CSAPDRAGYEQYF.

The rearrangement joins TRBV19 to TRBJ1-5; D not resolved. Between the trimmed V and J ends, which lost 5 bases and 4 bases, there was a span of 15 bases. The length of the CDR3 is 15 residues. CDR1 and CDR2 (germline): LNHDA, SQIVND (reference sequence). Written as DNA, the CDR3 is TGTGCCAGTAGTCCAGCAGGAGTCTATAATCAGCCCCAGCATTTT. Translation: CASSPAGVYNQPQHF.

The chain employs TRBV10-3 and TRBJ2-2; possible D gene TRBD1, 6 bases. V was trimmed by 3 bases and J by 4 bases, leaving 15 bases between them. Germline CDR1 and CDR2: ENHRY and SYGVKD. The length of the CDR3 is 16 residues. The CDR3 sequence is CAISDRGRGPTGELFF. The CDR3 bases are TGTGCCATCAGTGATAGAGGCAGGGGTCCCACCGGGGAGCTGTTTTTT.

This clonotype was picked up a small number of times. V gene TRBV7-2 combines with J gene TRBJ2-3; 9 bases align to TRBD1. Germline CDR1 reads SGHTA; CDR2 reads FQGNSA. The CDR3 covers 17 residues. The junction had 6 bases not matched to a gene; V was cut back by 1 base and J by 1 base. The CDR3 coding sequence is TGTGCCAGCAGCTTAGACGGGACAGGGAAACGCACAGATACGCAGTATTTT. Encoded protein: CASSLDGTGKRTDTQYF. Combining the CDR3 with reference TRBV7-2 and TRBJ2-3 gives the whole variable domain GAGVSQSPSNKVTEKGKDVELRCDPISGHTALYWYRQSLGQGLEFLIYFQGNSAPDKSGLPSDRFSAERTGGSVSTLTIQRTQQEDSAVYLCASSLDGTGKRTDTQYFGPGTRLTVL.

This chain joins TRBV5-5 and TRBJ2-1; D gene ambiguous. The ends were cut back, 3 bases at V and 12 bases at J, with 16 bases in the middle. This CDR3 contains 13 residues. Germline V gene sequence: CDR1 SGHKS, CDR2 YYEKEE (reference sequence). CDR3 nucleotides: TGTGCCAGCAGCTCGAACGCGGACCGTGGGCAGTTCTTC. The encoded protein is CASSSNADRGQFF.

The chain couples TRBV9 to TRBJ1-2; a possible D gene is TRBD1 (5 bases). The germline V gene has CDR1 SGDLS and CDR2 YYNGEE. V lost 1 base to trimming and J lost 6 bases, with 16 bases between them. This CDR3 has 15 residues. The DNA for the CDR3 is TGTGCCAGCAGCGTAAGGTCCGAGGGGAACCATGGCTACACCTTC. Translated: CASSVRSEGNHGYTF. The full variable domain, rest sourced from reference TRBV9 and TRBJ1-2, is DSGVTQTPKHLITATGQRVTLRCSPRSGDLSVYWYQQSLDQGLQFLIQYYNGEERAKGNILERFSAQQFPDLHSELNLSSLELGDSALYFCASSVRSEGNHGYTFGSGTRLTVV.

The chain employs TRBV6-5 and TRBJ2-6, with D possibly matching TRBD1 (6 bases). The germline CDR1 and CDR2 sequences are MNHEY and SVGAGI. V was clipped by 4 bases and J by 2 bases, with 18 bases between them. The CDR3 extends over 18 amino acids. The CDR3 spells CASSSPDRFYTGANVLTF. CDR3 nucleotide sequence: TGTGCCAGCAGTTCCCCGGACAGATTCTATACTGGGGCCAACGTCCTGACTTTC.

Only one count was recorded for this clonotype. The J gene is TRBJ2-1, the V gene TRBV24-1; 9 positions agree with TRBD1. This CDR3 is built from 16 residues. V lost 3 bases, J lost 9 bases, and 11 bases stayed unmatched. Per germline, CDR1 KGHDR and CDR2 SFDVKD. The CDR3 loop reads CATSDPGTGPYGEQFF. The CDR3 DNA sequence: TGTGCCACCAGTGATCCCGGGACAGGGCCTTACGGTGAGCAGTTCTTC.

The chain couples TRBV9 to TRBJ2-7; 8 bases match TRBD2. The CDR3 contains 15 residues. The V and J ends lost 0 bases and 0 bases, in that order; junction bases with no gene match: 2. From germline, CDR1 is SGDLS and CDR2 YYNGEE. CDR3 region: CASSVAGLASYEQYF. As DNA, the CDR3 is TGTGCCAGCAGCGTAGCCGGACTAGCCTCCTACGAGCAGTACTTC.

The chain uses TRBV6-1 and TRBJ2-5; D possibly uses TRBD1 or TRBD2 (6 bases each). Germline V gene lookup returns CDR1 MNHNS and CDR2 SASEGT. The germline V and J ends were trimmed by 6 bases and 1 base, with 18 bases remaining between them. The CDR3 sequence is 16 residues long. The CDR3 loop reads CASSLGGSGVQETQYF. CDR3 nucleotide sequence: TGTGCCAGCAGCCTAGGGGGATCGGGGGTCCAAGAGACCCAGTACTTC.

This sequence joins TRBV2 and TRBJ1-4, with D possibly matching TRBD1 (5 bases). The V gene's germline CDR1 is SNHLY and CDR2 FYNNEI. V dropped 5 bases and J dropped 8 bases, with 15 bases sitting between them. The CDR3 is 14 residues long. The CDR3 DNA reads TGTGCCAGCAGTTTCGGGGGGGAGAGCGAAAAACTGTTTTTT. This encodes CASSFGGESEKLFF.